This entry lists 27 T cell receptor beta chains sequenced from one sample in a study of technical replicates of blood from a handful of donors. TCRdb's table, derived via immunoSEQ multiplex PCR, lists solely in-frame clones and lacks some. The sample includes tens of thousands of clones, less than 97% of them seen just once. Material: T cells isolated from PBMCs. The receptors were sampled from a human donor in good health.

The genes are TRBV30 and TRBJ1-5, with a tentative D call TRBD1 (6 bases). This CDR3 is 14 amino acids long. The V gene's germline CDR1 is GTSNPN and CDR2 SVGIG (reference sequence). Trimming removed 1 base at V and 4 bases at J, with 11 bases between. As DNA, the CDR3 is TGTGCCTGGAGTGGGGGACACCTAAATCAGCCCCAGCATTTT. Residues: CAWSGGHLNQPQHF. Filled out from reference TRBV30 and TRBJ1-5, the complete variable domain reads SQTIHQWPATLVQPVGSPLSLECTVEGTSNPNLYWYRQAAGRGLQLLFYSVGIGQISSEVPQNLSASRPQDRQFILSSKKLLLSDSGFYLCAWSGGHLNQPQHFGDGTRLSIL.

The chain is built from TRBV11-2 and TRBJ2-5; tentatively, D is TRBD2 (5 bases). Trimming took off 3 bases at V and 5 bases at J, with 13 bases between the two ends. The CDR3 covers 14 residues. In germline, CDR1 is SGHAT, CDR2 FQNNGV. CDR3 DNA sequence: TGTGCCAGCAGCTTGTGGGCTCAGCGGGAGACCCAGTACTTC. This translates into CASSLWAQRETQYF.

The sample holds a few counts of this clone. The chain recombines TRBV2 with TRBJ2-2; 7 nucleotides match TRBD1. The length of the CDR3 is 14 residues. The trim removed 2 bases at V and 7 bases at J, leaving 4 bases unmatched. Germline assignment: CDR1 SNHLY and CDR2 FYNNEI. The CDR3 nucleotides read TGTGCCAGCAGTGAAAAGGGGACAGTCGGGGAGCTGTTTTTT. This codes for CASSEKGTVGELFF.

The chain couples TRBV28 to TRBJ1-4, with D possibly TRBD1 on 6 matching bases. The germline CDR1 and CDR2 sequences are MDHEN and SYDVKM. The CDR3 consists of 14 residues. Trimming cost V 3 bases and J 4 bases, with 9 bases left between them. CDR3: CASSLGALNEKLFF. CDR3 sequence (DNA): TGTGCCAGCAGTTTGGGGGCCCTTAATGAAAAACTGTTTTTT.

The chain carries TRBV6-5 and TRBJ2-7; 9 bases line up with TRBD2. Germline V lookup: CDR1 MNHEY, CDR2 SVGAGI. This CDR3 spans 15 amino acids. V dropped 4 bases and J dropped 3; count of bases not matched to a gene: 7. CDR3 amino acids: CASSSLASGDYEQYF. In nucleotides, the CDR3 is TGTGCCAGCAGTTCCCTTGCTAGCGGGGACTACGAGCAGTACTTC.

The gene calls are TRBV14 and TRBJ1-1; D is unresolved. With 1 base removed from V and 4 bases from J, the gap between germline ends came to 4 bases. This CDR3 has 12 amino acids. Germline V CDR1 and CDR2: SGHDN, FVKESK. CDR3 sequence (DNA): TGTGCCAGCAGCCAAGTCTTCACTGAAGCTTTCTTT. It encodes CASSQVFTEAFF.

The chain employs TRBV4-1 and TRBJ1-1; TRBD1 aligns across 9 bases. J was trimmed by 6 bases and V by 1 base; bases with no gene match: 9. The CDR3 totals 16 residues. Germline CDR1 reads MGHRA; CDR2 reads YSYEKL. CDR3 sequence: CASSQGGTGGEPEAFF. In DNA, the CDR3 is TGCGCCAGCAGCCAAGGTGGTACAGGGGGCGAACCTGAAGCTTTCTTT.

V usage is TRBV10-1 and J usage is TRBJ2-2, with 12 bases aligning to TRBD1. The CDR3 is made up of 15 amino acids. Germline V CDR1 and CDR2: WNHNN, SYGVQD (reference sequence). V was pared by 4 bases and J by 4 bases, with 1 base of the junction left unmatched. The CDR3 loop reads CASSGDRGPTGELFF. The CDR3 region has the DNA TGCGCCAGCAGTGGGGACAGGGGGCCCACCGGGGAGCTGTTTTTT.

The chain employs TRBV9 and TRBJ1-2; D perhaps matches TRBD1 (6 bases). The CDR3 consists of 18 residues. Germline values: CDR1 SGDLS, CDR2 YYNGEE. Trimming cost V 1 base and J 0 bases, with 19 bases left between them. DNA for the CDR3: TGTGCCAGCAGCGTAAACGCGGGGGGCGCTTTTACTAACTATGGCTACACCTTC. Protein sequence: CASSVNAGGAFTNYGYTF. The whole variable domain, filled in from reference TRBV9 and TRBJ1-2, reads DSGVTQTPKHLITATGQRVTLRCSPRSGDLSVYWYQQSLDQGLQFLIQYYNGEERAKGNILERFSAQQFPDLHSELNLSSLELGDSALYFCASSVNAGGAFTNYGYTFGSGTRLTVV.

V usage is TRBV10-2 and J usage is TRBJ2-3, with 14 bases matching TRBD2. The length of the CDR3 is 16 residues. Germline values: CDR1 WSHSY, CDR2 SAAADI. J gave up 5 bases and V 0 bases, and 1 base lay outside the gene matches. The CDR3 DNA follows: TGCGCCAGCAGTGAGTCAGGACTAGCGGGAGGAGATACGCAGTATTTT. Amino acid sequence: CASSESGLAGGDTQYF.

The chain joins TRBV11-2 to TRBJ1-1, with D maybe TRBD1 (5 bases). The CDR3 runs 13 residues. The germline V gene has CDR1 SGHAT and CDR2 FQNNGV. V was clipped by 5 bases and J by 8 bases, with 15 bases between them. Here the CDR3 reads CASSPGPRGEAFF. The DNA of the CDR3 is TGTGCCAGCAGCCCCGGGCCCCGGGGGGAAGCTTTCTTT.

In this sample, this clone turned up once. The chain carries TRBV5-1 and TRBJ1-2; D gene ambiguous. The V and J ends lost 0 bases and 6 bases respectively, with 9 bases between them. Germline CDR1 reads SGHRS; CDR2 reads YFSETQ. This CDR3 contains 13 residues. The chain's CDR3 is CASSLAGEDGYTF. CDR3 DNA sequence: TGCGCCAGCAGCTTGGCCGGGGAGGATGGCTACACCTTC.

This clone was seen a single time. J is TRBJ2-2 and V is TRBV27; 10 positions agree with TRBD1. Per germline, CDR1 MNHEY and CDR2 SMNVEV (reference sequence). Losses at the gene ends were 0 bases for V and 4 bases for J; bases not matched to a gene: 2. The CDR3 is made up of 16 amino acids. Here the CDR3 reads CASSLSGDRGTGELFF. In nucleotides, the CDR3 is TGTGCCAGCAGTTTATCGGGGGACAGGGGCACCGGGGAGCTGTTTTTT.

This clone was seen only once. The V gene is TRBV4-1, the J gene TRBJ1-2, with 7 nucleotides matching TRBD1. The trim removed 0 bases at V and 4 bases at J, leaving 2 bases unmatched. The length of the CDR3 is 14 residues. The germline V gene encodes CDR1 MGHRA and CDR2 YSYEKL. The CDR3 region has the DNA TGCGCCAGCAGCCAAGATCGGACAGGCTATGGCTACACCTTC. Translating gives CASSQDRTGYGYTF.

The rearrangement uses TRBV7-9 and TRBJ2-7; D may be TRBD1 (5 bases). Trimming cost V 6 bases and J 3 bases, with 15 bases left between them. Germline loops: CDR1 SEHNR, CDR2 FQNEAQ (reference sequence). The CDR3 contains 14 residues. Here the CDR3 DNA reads TGTGCCAGCAGTTACAGGACGGAGCACTACGAGCAGTACTTC. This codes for CASSYRTEHYEQYF.

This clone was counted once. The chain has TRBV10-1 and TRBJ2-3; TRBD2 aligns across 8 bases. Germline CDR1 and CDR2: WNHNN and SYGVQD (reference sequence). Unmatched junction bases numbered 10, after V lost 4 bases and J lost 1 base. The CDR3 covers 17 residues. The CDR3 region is CASSGPGPAGGTDTQYF. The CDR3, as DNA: TGCGCCAGCAGTGGTCCGGGACCAGCGGGGGGCACAGATACGCAGTATTTT.

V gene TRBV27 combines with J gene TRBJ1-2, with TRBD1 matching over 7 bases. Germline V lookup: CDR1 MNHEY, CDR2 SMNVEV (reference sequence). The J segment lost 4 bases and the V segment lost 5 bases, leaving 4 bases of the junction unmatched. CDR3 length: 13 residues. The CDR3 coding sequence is TGTGCCAGCAGTATACAGGGGACCTATGGCTACACCTTC. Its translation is CASSIQGTYGYTF.

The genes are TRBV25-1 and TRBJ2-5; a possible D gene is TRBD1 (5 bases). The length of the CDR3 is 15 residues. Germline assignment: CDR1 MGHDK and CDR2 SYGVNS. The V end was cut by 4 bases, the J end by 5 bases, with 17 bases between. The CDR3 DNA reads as TGTGCCAGCAGTGCCTCAGGGATTGGGTTGGAGACCCAGTACTTC. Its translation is CASSASGIGLETQYF.

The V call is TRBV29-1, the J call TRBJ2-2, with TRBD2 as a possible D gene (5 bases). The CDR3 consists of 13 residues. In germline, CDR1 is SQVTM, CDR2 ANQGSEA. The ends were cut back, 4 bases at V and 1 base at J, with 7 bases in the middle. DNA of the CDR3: TGCAGCGTTGTCGGGGAGAACACCGGGGAGCTGTTTTTT. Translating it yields CSVVGENTGELFF.

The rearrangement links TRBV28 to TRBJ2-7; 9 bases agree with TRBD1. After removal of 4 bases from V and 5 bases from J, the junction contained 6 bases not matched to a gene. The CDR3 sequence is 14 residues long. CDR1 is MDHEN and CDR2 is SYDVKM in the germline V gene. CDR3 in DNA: TGTGCCAGCAGTTCCTACAGGGGGCTAAACGAGCAGTACTTC. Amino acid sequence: CASSSYRGLNEQYF.

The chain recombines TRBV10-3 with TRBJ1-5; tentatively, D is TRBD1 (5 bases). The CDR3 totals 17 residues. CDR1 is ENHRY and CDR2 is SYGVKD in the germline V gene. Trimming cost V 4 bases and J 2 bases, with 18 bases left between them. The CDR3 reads CAISARAGDLGNQPQHF. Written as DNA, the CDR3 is TGTGCCATCAGTGCGCGGGCGGGGGACCTGGGCAATCAGCCCCAGCATTTT.

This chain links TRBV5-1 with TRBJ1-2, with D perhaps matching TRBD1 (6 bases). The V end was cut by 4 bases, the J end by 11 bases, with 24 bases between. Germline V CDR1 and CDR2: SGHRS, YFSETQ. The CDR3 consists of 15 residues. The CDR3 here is CASSPPAGAQSHYTF. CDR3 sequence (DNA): TGCGCCAGCAGCCCACCTGCAGGGGCTCAGTCCCATTACACCTTC.

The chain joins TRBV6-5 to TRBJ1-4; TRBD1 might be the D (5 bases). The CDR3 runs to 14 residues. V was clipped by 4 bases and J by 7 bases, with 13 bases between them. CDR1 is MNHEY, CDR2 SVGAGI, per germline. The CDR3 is CASSSPSGGEKLFF. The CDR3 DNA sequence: TGTGCCAGCAGTTCCCCCTCGGGGGGTGAAAAACTGTTTTTT.

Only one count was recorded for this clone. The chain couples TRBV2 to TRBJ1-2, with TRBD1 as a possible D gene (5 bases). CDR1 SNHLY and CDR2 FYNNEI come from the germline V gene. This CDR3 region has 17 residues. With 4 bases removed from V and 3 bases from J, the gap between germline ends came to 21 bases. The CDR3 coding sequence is TGTGCCAGCAGTGGTGGGGCCGGGACTTGGGCCTACTATGGCTACACCTTC. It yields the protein CASSGGAGTWAYYGYTF. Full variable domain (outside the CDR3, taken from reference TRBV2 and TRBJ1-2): EPEVTQTPSHQVTQMGQEVILRCVPISNHLYFYWYRQILGQKVEFLVSFYNNEISEKSEIFDDQFSVERPDGSNFTLKIRSTKLEDSAMYFCASSGGAGTWAYYGYTFGSGTRLTVV.

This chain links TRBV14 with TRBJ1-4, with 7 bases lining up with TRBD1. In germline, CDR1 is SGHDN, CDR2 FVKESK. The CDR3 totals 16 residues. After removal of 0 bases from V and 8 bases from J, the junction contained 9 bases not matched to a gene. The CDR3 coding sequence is TGTGCCAGCAGCCAAGAAGGGGGCCAGTGGGTAGAAAAACTGTTTTTT. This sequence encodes CASSQEGGQWVEKLFF.

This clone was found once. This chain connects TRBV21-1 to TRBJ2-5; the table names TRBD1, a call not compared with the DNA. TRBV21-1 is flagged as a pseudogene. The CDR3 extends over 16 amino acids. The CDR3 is CASSNGQGGKGETQYF. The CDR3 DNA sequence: TGTGCCAGCAGCAACGGTCAAGGGGGCAAAGGCGAGACCCAGTACTTC.

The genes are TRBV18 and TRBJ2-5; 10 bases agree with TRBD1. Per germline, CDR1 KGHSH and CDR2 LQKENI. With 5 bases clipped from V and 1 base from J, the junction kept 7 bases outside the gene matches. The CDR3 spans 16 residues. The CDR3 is CASSSGTGDFQETQYF. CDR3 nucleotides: TGTGCCAGCTCATCCGGGACAGGGGACTTCCAAGAGACCCAGTACTTC.